The 10 T cell receptor beta chains below were found in one sample sequenced in a study of blood T cell repertoires in COVID-19. Assay used: immunoSEQ multiplex PCR; TCRdb lists only in-frame clones, some missing. The sample carries some 110,000 clones, about 85% recorded once. Sequenced: peripheral blood. Every receptor here comes from a man between 35 and 55 years old with acute or convalescent COVID-19.

The CDR3 protein is CASSLPGTPYGYTF. The DNA for the CDR3 is TGTGCCAGCAGCCTACCCGGGACACCGTATGGCTACACCTTC. This chain uses TRBV6-2 or TRBV6-3 with TRBJ1-2; a weak D match, TRBD1 (6 bases). The germline V gene encodes CDR1 MNHEY and CDR2 SVGEGT. The CDR3 has 14 residues. V lost 6 bases to trimming and J lost 5 bases, with 16 bases between them.

This chain joins TRBV6-2 or TRBV6-3 and TRBJ1-5, with D uncertain. Trimming cost V 4 bases and J 9 bases, with 4 bases left between them. The V gene's germline CDR1 is MNHEY and CDR2 SVGEGT. This CDR3 has 10 amino acids. The CDR3 DNA reads as TGTGCCAGCAGTTTTATGCCCCAGCATTTT. The encoded protein is CASSFMPQHF.

The chain links TRBV11-2 to TRBJ2-5; a weak D match, TRBD1 (5 bases). Trimming took off 5 bases at V and 2 bases at J, with 12 bases between the two ends. Germline V gene data show CDR1 as SGHAT and CDR2 as FQNNGV. CDR3 length: 14 residues. The DNA of the CDR3 is TGTGCCAGCAGCGAAGGACACCGACAAGAGACCCAGTACTTC. Protein: CASSEGHRQETQYF.

The chain is built from TRBV7-8 and TRBJ2-3, with D perhaps matching TRBD1 (5 bases). Germline-derived CDR1 and CDR2 are SGHVS and FQNEAQ. This CDR3 contains 15 residues. V was trimmed by 2 bases and J by 4 bases, leaving 13 bases between them. The CDR3, as DNA: TGTGCCAGCAGCTTACGACAGACTGGTTCAGATACGCAGTATTTT. Translated, it gives CASSLRQTGSDTQYF.

This rearrangement joins TRBV28 to TRBJ2-4; 13 nucleotides align to TRBD2. Trimming at V came to 10 bases and at J to 0 bases, leaving 3 bases not matched to a gene. Looked up from germline, CDR1 is MDHEN and CDR2 is SYDVKM. The length of the CDR3 is 15 residues. The DNA for the CDR3 is TGTGCCACTGGACTAGCGGGAGTAGCCAAAAACATTCAGTACTTC. As protein: CATGLAGVAKNIQYF.

The chain is built from TRBV6-6 and TRBJ1-5; the D gene is possibly TRBD1 (6 bases). The CDR3 runs to 15 residues. Per the germline V gene, CDR1 is MNHNY and CDR2 is SVGAGI (reference sequence). The V end lost 6 bases, the J end lost 2 bases, and 14 bases lay between the germline ends. CDR3 protein: CASRAGVGGNQPQHF. The DNA of the CDR3 is TGTGCCAGCAGGGCAGGGGTGGGGGGCAATCAGCCCCAGCATTTT.

This clone came up once. This rearrangement joins TRBV7-2 to TRBJ2-3, with 8 bases aligning to TRBD1. V shed 2 bases, J shed 4 bases, and the junction held 11 bases outside the gene matches. Looked up from germline, CDR1 is SGHTA and CDR2 is FQGNSA. The CDR3 consists of 17 residues. The CDR3 reads CASSLHGTGVGADTQYF. The DNA for the CDR3 is TGTGCCAGCAGCTTACATGGGACAGGAGTTGGCGCAGATACGCAGTATTTT.

The genes are TRBV7-2 and TRBJ1-1, with D uncertain. This CDR3 region has 15 residues. V shed 0 bases and J shed 0 bases, with 8 bases lying between them. CDR1 SGHTA and CDR2 FQGNSA come from the germline V gene. The CDR3 spells CASSLAAGVNTEAFF. The CDR3 region has the DNA TGTGCCAGCAGCTTAGCTGCAGGCGTGAACACTGAAGCTTTCTTT.

This clone has a single count. The V gene is TRBV6-2 or TRBV6-3, the J gene TRBJ2-3, with 8 positions matching TRBD2. CDR3 length: 16 amino acids. Unmatched junction bases numbered 10, after V lost 2 bases and J lost 6 bases. Germline V lookup: CDR1 MNHEY, CDR2 SVGEGT. The CDR3, as DNA: TGTGCCAGCAGTTACCCCGGGGTACTAGCGGCCGATACGCAGTATTTT. Protein: CASSYPGVLAADTQYF.

This clone came up once. Written as DNA, the CDR3 is TGTGCCACCAACCAACAGGGGAAACTCCACTTT. This encodes CATNQQGKLHF. The chain links TRBV6-5 to TRBJ1-6; 7 bases map to TRBD1. The CDR3 sequence is 11 residues long. Germline CDR1 MNHEY, CDR2 SVGAGI. V lost 10 bases, J lost 16 bases, and 10 bases stayed unmatched.